The 26 T cell receptor beta chains reported below all come from one sample, sequenced in a study of radiotherapy plus CTLA-4 blockade in lung cancer. Some clones are missing from TCRdb's copy, which holds only in-frame ones; the method was immunoSEQ multiplex PCR. The data hold roughly 32,000 clones, with around 75% observed a single time. The starting material was peripheral blood, obtained from a patient treated with radiotherapy plus ipilimumab. The receptors were gathered from a human donor with non-small cell lung cancer that progressed on radiotherapy plus ipilimumab.

This sequence joins TRBV7-9 and TRBJ2-5; TRBD2 matches 7 bases. V trimming: 5 bases; J trimming: 5 bases; junction bases outside the gene matches: 11. CDR3 length: 15 residues. The germline V gene encodes CDR1 SEHNR and CDR2 FQNEAQ (reference sequence). The CDR3: CASSEGGRVVETQYF. In DNA, the CDR3 is TGTGCCAGCAGCGAGGGCGGGAGAGTGGTGGAGACCCAGTACTTC.

The chain recombines TRBV7-9 with TRBJ2-7; TRBD1 matches 10 bases. This CDR3 is 16 amino acids long. Germline CDR1 and CDR2: SEHNR and FQNEAQ (reference sequence). The ends lost 4 bases at V and 1 base at J; junction bases unmatched: 7. Written as DNA, the CDR3 is TGTGCCAGCAGCTCGACAGCGGGACAGGGGTCCTACGAGCAGTACTTC. Translation: CASSSTAGQGSYEQYF.

This clone was seen more than once but under ten times. V and J are TRBV28 and TRBJ2-3; D not certain. CDR1 is MDHEN and CDR2 is SYDVKM in the germline V gene. The V end lost 7 bases, the J end lost 2 bases, and 7 bases lay between the germline ends. The CDR3 has 12 residues. This CDR3 is CASKGDTDTQYF. CDR3 sequence (DNA): TGTGCCAGCAAGGGCGACACAGATACGCAGTATTTT.

The V gene is TRBV6-6, the J gene TRBJ1-2, with D unresolved. The CDR3 has 11 amino acids. Trimming took off 6 bases at V and 6 bases at J, with 8 bases between the two ends. The germline gives CDR1 MNHNY, CDR2 SVGAGI (reference sequence). Here the CDR3 reads CASSGLDGYTF. As DNA, the CDR3 is TGTGCCAGCAGCGGACTAGATGGCTACACCTTC.

The gene calls are TRBV6-6 and TRBJ1-3; 8 bases align to TRBD1. The CDR3 is 15 amino acids. Germline CDR1 and CDR2: MNHNY and SVGAGI (reference sequence). With 10 bases clipped from V and 0 bases from J, the junction kept 8 bases outside the gene matches. The CDR3 region is CAIYQGAVSGNTIYF. The CDR3 nucleotides read TGTGCCATTTACCAGGGGGCCGTCTCTGGAAACACCATATATTTT.

The CDR3 nucleotides read TGCGCCAGCAGCGCGAATCCGGGTTTCGACGAGCAGTACTTC. This translates into CASSANPGFDEQYF. The chain combines TRBV5-1 with TRBJ2-7; D remains ambiguous. V was cut by 4 bases and J by 5 bases, with 16 bases left in between. CDR3 length: 14 residues. Germline CDR1 SGHRS, CDR2 YFSETQ. Drawing the rest from reference TRBV5-1 and TRBJ2-7, the complete variable domain is KAGVTQTPRYLIKTRGQQVTLSCSPISGHRSVSWYQQTPGQGLQFLFEYFSETQRNKGNFPGRFSGRQFSNSRSEMNVSTLELGDSALYLCASSANPGFDEQYFGPGTRLTVT.

The chain uses TRBV18 and TRBJ2-3; possibly TRBD2 for D (6 bases). CDR1 is KGHSH, CDR2 LQKENI, per germline. This CDR3 is 14 amino acids long. V lost 3 bases and J 2 bases, leaving 9 bases between the germline ends. CDR3 sequence: CASSPAGNTDTQYF. DNA for the CDR3: TGTGCCAGCTCACCGGCGGGAAACACAGATACGCAGTATTTT.

The chain couples TRBV6-1 to TRBJ1-1; no firm D call. With 4 bases removed from V and 0 bases from J, the gap between germline ends came to 9 bases. From germline, CDR1 is MNHNS and CDR2 SASEGT. The CDR3 is 14 residues long. The CDR3 loop reads CASSVGQMNTEAFF. The CDR3 DNA is TGTGCCAGCAGTGTCGGTCAGATGAACACTGAAGCTTTCTTT.

This chain connects TRBV28 to TRBJ1-5; tentatively, D is TRBD1 (6 bases). The CDR3 sequence is 16 residues long. Germline-derived CDR1 and CDR2 are MDHEN and SYDVKM. Between the trimmed V and J ends, which lost 5 bases and 5 bases, there was a span of 19 bases. Here the CDR3 reads CASSPAGTRGYQPQHF. CDR3 sequence (DNA): TGTGCCAGCAGTCCCGCCGGGACCAGGGGTTATCAGCCCCAGCATTTT.

This clone has a single count. The chain recombines TRBV7-2 with TRBJ2-7; TRBD2 matches 13 bases. V dropped 4 bases and J dropped 7; count of bases not matched to a gene: 7. CDR1 and CDR2 (germline): SGHTA, FQGNSA. This CDR3 is 15 amino acids long. The CDR3 nucleotides are TGTGCCAGCAGCTACACTAGCGGGGGGGCGTGGGAGCAGTACTTC. It encodes CASSYTSGGAWEQYF.

A word on this clone: The junction differs from germline at one of its ends, possibly a read error. The chain couples TRBV7-7 to TRBJ2-5; D may be TRBD2 (6 bases). CDR1 is SSHAT, CDR2 FNYEAQ, per germline (reference sequence). The CDR3 covers 14 residues. The CDR3 loop reads CASSLDYSQETQYF. In nucleotides, the CDR3 is TGTGCTAGCAGTTTGGACTACTCCCAAGAGACCCAGTACTTC.

The rearrangement links TRBV5-1 to TRBJ2-5; tentative D call: TRBD1 (6 bases). V lost 4 bases and J 1 base, leaving 11 bases between the germline ends. The CDR3 sequence is 14 residues long. The germline V gene has CDR1 SGHRS and CDR2 YFSETQ. The CDR3 is CASSPGQIQETQYF. The CDR3 DNA is TGCGCCAGCAGCCCCGGACAGATCCAAGAGACCCAGTACTTC.

The CDR3 protein is CASSRGWTSYEQYF. The CDR3 coding sequence is TGTGCCAGCAGTAGAGGCTGGACATCCTACGAGCAGTACTTC. The V and J genes are TRBV25-1 and TRBJ2-7, with a tentative D call TRBD1 (5 bases). From germline, CDR1 is MGHDK and CDR2 SYGVNS. The CDR3 is 14 residues long. V was cut by 5 bases and J by 1 base, with 12 bases left in between.

The chain uses TRBV28 and TRBJ2-1; a possible D gene is TRBD1 (5 bases). The CDR3 covers 17 residues. V was trimmed by 6 bases and J by 0 bases, leaving 18 bases between them. The germline CDR1 and CDR2 sequences are MDHEN and SYDVKM. As DNA, the CDR3 is TGTGCCAGCAGCCCCTCTGACAGCGAGATCTCCTACAATGAGCAGTTCTTC. This translates into CASSPSDSEISYNEQFF.

The chain combines TRBV28 with TRBJ2-5; TRBD1 is a possible D gene (7 bases). Germline lookup yields CDR1 MDHEN and CDR2 SYDVKM. Trimming stripped 5 bases from V and 4 bases from J, with 14 bases between. This CDR3 is built from 14 residues. This CDR3 reads CASSTRQGGETQYF. Written as DNA, the CDR3 is TGTGCCAGCAGTACTCGACAGGGAGGAGAGACCCAGTACTTC.

Of note for this clone: This sample includes further DNA sequences coding for the same CDR3. The CDR3 bases are TGTGCCAGCAGCTTGCCCTCTAGCGGGAGTGGCAATGAGCAGTTCTTC. Its translation: CASSLPSSGSGNEQFF. The chain carries TRBV5-4 and TRBJ2-1; TRBD2 aligns across 10 bases. The CDR3 spans 16 residues. Trimming at V came to 1 base and at J to 6 bases, leaving 7 bases not matched to a gene. Per the germline V gene, CDR1 is SGHNT and CDR2 is YYREEE (reference sequence).

The chain uses TRBV9 and TRBJ1-1; D may be TRBD1 (5 bases). Between the trimmed V and J ends, which lost 3 bases and 0 bases, there was a span of 9 bases. Per the germline V gene, CDR1 is SGDLS and CDR2 is YYNGEE. This CDR3 comprises 14 residues. For the CDR3, the DNA is TGTGCCAGCAGCGATGGGACGGTGAACACTGAAGCTTTCTTT. It encodes CASSDGTVNTEAFF.

The chain couples TRBV7-2 to TRBJ2-1; tentative D call: TRBD2 (5 bases). The CDR3 has 19 residues. The germline V gene has CDR1 SGHTA and CDR2 FQGNSA. The V gene lost 3 bases and the J gene lost 9 bases, with 30 bases spanning the gap. The CDR3 reads CASSLAPALGIGIWSEQFF. DNA of the CDR3: TGTGCCAGCAGCTTGGCCCCCGCCTTGGGGATCGGGATATGGAGTGAGCAGTTCTTC. The variable domain in full, completed from reference TRBV7-2 and TRBJ2-1, reads GAGVSQSPSNKVTEKGKDVELRCDPISGHTALYWYRQSLGQGLEFLIYFQGNSAPDKSGLPSDRFSAERTGGSVSTLTIQRTQQEDSAVYLCASSLAPALGIGIWSEQFFGPGTRLTVL.

This chain links TRBV21-1 with TRBJ1-2; no check of the table's D call, TRBD1, against the DNA was made. TRBV21-1 is assigned pseudogene status. The CDR3 covers 13 residues. The CDR3: CASTAGTVDGYTF. The CDR3 nucleotides read TGTGCCAGCACCGCCGGGACAGTGGATGGCTACACCTTC.

This clone has only a few counts. The chain couples TRBV10-1 to TRBJ1-4; D may be TRBD1 (5 bases). Germline CDR1 reads WNHNN; CDR2 reads SYGVQD (reference sequence). The V end was cut by 4 bases, the J end by 3 bases, with 21 bases between. This CDR3 has 18 amino acids. CDR3 region: CASSGGGRQPRPNEKLFF. CDR3 DNA: TGCGCCAGCAGTGGGGGGGGTAGGCAGCCCAGGCCTAATGAAAAACTGTTTTTT.

The rearrangement uses TRBV4-1 and TRBJ2-3; the D gene is possibly TRBD2 (6 bases). CDR3 length equals 13 residues. V was cut by 11 bases and J by 0 bases, with 12 bases left in between. Germline loops: CDR1 MGHRA, CDR2 YSYEKL. CDR3 nucleotide sequence: TGCGCCGGGGGGTGGGGTAGCACAGATACGCAGTATTTT. This translates into CAGGWGSTDTQYF.

This clone was found a few times. The gene calls are TRBV30 and TRBJ1-2; perhaps TRBD1 as D (5 bases). The CDR3 has 14 amino acids. V gave up 5 bases and J gave up 7 bases, with 20 bases separating them. Germline CDR1 and CDR2: GTSNPN and SVGIG (reference sequence). The CDR3 spells CAWVAAGGGGGYTF. The CDR3 bases are TGTGCCTGGGTGGCGGCTGGGGGGGGAGGTGGCTACACCTTC.

This clone ranks as medium-sized. Here the CDR3 reads CASSYLLAAGTNTQYF. The CDR3 nucleotides read TGTGCCAGCAGTTACCTACTGGCGGCCGGGACAAATACGCAGTATTTT. The rearrangement joins TRBV6-6 to TRBJ2-3, with D perhaps TRBD1 (6 bases). V was trimmed by 2 bases and J by 7 bases, leaving 19 bases between them. The CDR3 is made up of 16 amino acids. CDR1 is MNHNY, CDR2 SVGAGI, per germline (reference sequence).

V usage is TRBV30 and J usage is TRBJ2-2; D is unresolved. Germline V CDR1 and CDR2: GTSNPN, SVGIG (reference sequence). V lost 3 bases to trimming and J lost 8 bases, with 7 bases between them. This CDR3 comprises 11 residues. The CDR3 nucleotides read TGTGCCTGGAGCCCAAGAGGGGAGCTGTTTTTT. Translated, it gives CAWSPRGELFF.

This clone was counted a single time. The V and J genes are TRBV30 and TRBJ1-4, with 9 bases lining up with TRBD1. The CDR3 sequence is 16 residues long. The germline CDR1 and CDR2 sequences are GTSNPN and SVGIG (reference sequence). The V gene end was trimmed by 3 bases and the J gene end by 0 bases; junction bases not matched to a gene: 5. The CDR3 loop reads CAWRWGTGSTNEKLFF. The DNA for the CDR3 is TGTGCCTGGAGATGGGGGACAGGGTCAACTAATGAAAAACTGTTTTTT.

The J gene is TRBJ1-2, the V gene TRBV6-1; 9 positions match TRBD1. J was trimmed by 5 bases and V by 2 bases; bases with no gene match: 3. The germline V gene has CDR1 MNHNS and CDR2 SASEGT. There are 14 residues in the CDR3. The CDR3 bases are TGTGCCAGCAGTGAAACTGGGACAGGGTATGGCTACACCTTC. Amino acids: CASSETGTGYGYTF.